One sample yielded the 27 T cell receptor beta chains listed below, sequenced in a study of blood T cell repertoires in COVID-19. The repertoire was sequenced with immunoSEQ multiplex PCR; TCRdb's copy has only in-frame clones and lacks some. The data contain almost 300,000 clones, 85% to 90% of them singletons. The specimen sequenced was peripheral blood. Receptors were obtained from a woman in her 30s with COVID-19, enrolled during active disease.

The V call is TRBV24-1, the J call TRBJ2-5; 10 bases agree with TRBD1. The CDR3 has 16 residues. In germline, CDR1 is KGHDR, CDR2 SFDVKD. The V gene end was trimmed by 2 bases and the J gene end by 1 base; junction bases not matched to a gene: 3. The CDR3 region has the DNA TGTGCCACCAGTGATTGGACAGGGGGGACCCAAGAGACCCAGTACTTC. This translates into CATSDWTGGTQETQYF.

This chain joins TRBV12-3 or TRBV12-4 and TRBJ2-7, with TRBD2 as a possible D gene (5 bases). The CDR3 is 12 residues long. The ends were cut back, 2 bases at V and 6 bases at J, with 8 bases in the middle. The CDR3 reads CASSLRGFEQYF. The CDR3, as DNA: TGTGCCAGCAGTTTACGGGGTTTCGAGCAGTACTTC.

The J gene is TRBJ1-1, the V gene TRBV5-4; 7 bases line up with TRBD1. The CDR3 covers 17 residues. CDR1 SGHNT and CDR2 YYREEE come from the germline V gene (reference sequence). The trim removed 4 bases at V and 4 bases at J, leaving 16 bases unmatched. CDR3 residues: CASSPATGDPVGTEAFF. DNA of the CDR3: TGTGCCAGCAGCCCAGCTACAGGGGACCCCGTGGGCACTGAAGCTTTCTTT.

Here the CDR3 reads CASDLWGGAPETQYF. The CDR3 DNA is TGCGCCAGCGACCTATGGGGGGGGGCCCCAGAGACCCAGTACTTC. The chain has TRBV5-1 and TRBJ2-5, with D possibly matching TRBD2 (7 bases). Germline CDR1 and CDR2: SGHRS and YFSETQ. V lost 7 bases to trimming and J lost 4 bases, with 20 bases between them. The CDR3 has 15 residues. The variable domain in full, completed from reference TRBV5-1 and TRBJ2-5, reads KAGVTQTPRYLIKTRGQQVTLSCSPISGHRSVSWYQQTPGQGLQFLFEYFSETQRNKGNFPGRFSGRQFSNSRSEMNVSTLELGDSALYLCASDLWGGAPETQYFGPGTRLLVL.

The rearrangement links TRBV4-2 to TRBJ1-2, with no clear D. The CDR3 sequence is 15 residues long. The V gene lost 5 bases and the J gene lost 5 bases, with 18 bases spanning the gap. Germline CDR1 is LGHNA and CDR2 is YNFKEQ. The CDR3 loop reads CASSEIGSVNYGYTF. The CDR3 bases are TGTGCCAGCAGCGAGATCGGGTCCGTCAATTATGGCTACACCTTC.

The chain couples TRBV5-1 to TRBJ1-6; D is ambiguous. The V end was cut by 1 base, the J end by 6 bases, with 14 bases between. In germline, CDR1 is SGHRS, CDR2 YFSETQ. The CDR3 is made up of 16 amino acids. CDR3 nucleotide sequence: TGCGCCAGCAGCTTGAGTGGCATTATTACTAATTCACCCCTCCACTTT. Translated, it gives CASSLSGIITNSPLHF.

The V and J genes are TRBV30 and TRBJ1-5; D may be TRBD1 (5 bases). Germline assignment: CDR1 GTSNPN and CDR2 SVGIG (reference sequence). The CDR3 spans 15 residues. The germline V and J ends were trimmed by 0 bases and 6 bases, with 15 bases remaining between them. In DNA form, the CDR3 reads TGTGCCTGGAGTGTTGGAGGAGGGGCTGGTCAGCCCCAGCATTTT. Its translation: CAWSVGGGAGQPQHF.

The chain links TRBV5-1 to TRBJ1-4; a weak D match, TRBD1 (6 bases). This CDR3 is 13 amino acids long. The V end lost 5 bases, the J end lost 8 bases, and 13 bases lay between the germline ends. Germline CDR1 and CDR2: SGHRS and YFSETQ. In DNA form, the CDR3 reads TGCGCCAGCAGAGGTCCAGGGGTGGAAAAACTGTTTTTT. It is translated as CASRGPGVEKLFF.

V is TRBV24-1 and J is TRBJ1-4, with a weak D call TRBD1 (5 bases). This CDR3 has 23 amino acids. The V end was cut by 1 base, the J end by 2 bases, with 31 bases between. Germline loops: CDR1 KGHDR, CDR2 SFDVKD. The CDR3 coding sequence is TGTGCCACCAGTGATTTAAGGGGTGGAACAGTGGGTTTCTTGGTGTGCACTAATGAAAAACTGTTTTTT. It specifies CATSDLRGGTVGFLVCTNEKLFF.

This chain joins TRBV11-2 and TRBJ1-2; D is ambiguous. This CDR3 region has 13 residues. Trimming removed 5 bases from V and 8 bases from J, with 15 bases in between. Looked up from germline, CDR1 is SGHAT and CDR2 is FQNNGV. The CDR3 DNA sequence: TGTGCCAGCAGCGTAAATGGTGTAGTCGGCTACACCTTC. Its protein is CASSVNGVVGYTF.

J is TRBJ1-2 and V is TRBV27; 7 nucleotides align to TRBD1. Germline loops: CDR1 MNHEY, CDR2 SMNVEV (reference sequence). The CDR3 contains 14 residues. Trimming cost V 8 bases and J 0 bases; bases outside gene matches: 6. CDR3 sequence (DNA): TGTGCCAGCGGGCCCCAGGGGGCTAACTATGGCTACACCTTC. Translating gives CASGPQGANYGYTF.

The chain is built from TRBV30 and TRBJ1-1, with a tentative D call TRBD1 (6 bases). This CDR3 has 13 residues. CDR1 is GTSNPN and CDR2 is SVGIG in the germline V gene (reference sequence). V was shortened by 2 bases and J by 10 bases, with 17 bases between the two germline ends. The CDR3 reads CAWSRGGPRGAFF. CDR3 nucleotide sequence: TGTGCCTGGAGTCGGGGGGGCCCTCGGGGAGCTTTCTTT.

This clone has just one count. V usage is TRBV2 and J usage is TRBJ1-6, with a tentative D call TRBD1 (5 bases). The CDR3 spans 15 residues. Per the germline V gene, CDR1 is SNHLY and CDR2 is FYNNEI. Between the trimmed V and J ends, which lost 8 bases and 5 bases, there was a span of 16 bases. CDR3 in amino acids: CASRTGPFNNSPLHF. In DNA form, the CDR3 reads TGTGCCAGCCGTACAGGACCATTTAATAATTCACCCCTCCACTTT.

The gene calls are TRBV5-1 and TRBJ1-2, with TRBD1 as a possible D gene (6 bases). The V gene lost 3 bases and the J gene lost 6 bases, with 15 bases spanning the gap. The CDR3 runs 14 residues. Per the germline V gene, CDR1 is SGHRS and CDR2 is YFSETQ. For the CDR3, the DNA is TGCGCCAGCAGCTCAGGGGCGGGGGGAGATGGCTACACCTTC. It specifies CASSSGAGGDGYTF.

V usage is TRBV19 and J usage is TRBJ1-5, with 9 bases that match TRBD1. V shed 9 bases and J 3 bases; nucleotides not matched to a gene: 9. The germline gives CDR1 LNHDA, CDR2 SQIVND (reference sequence). The CDR3 extends over 15 amino acids. CDR3 region: CASGRTGVFNQPQHF. Written as DNA, the CDR3 is TGTGCCAGCGGTAGGACAGGGGTGTTCAATCAGCCCCAGCATTTT. Full variable domain (remainder filled in from reference TRBV19 and TRBJ1-5): DGGITQSPKYLFRKEGQNVTLSCEQNLNHDAMYWYRQDPGQGLRLIYYSQIVNDFQKGDIAEGYSVSREKKESFPLTVTSAQKNPTAFYLCASGRTGVFNQPQHFGDGTRLSIL.

The chain couples TRBV5-1 to TRBJ2-5; D may be TRBD1 (6 bases). The CDR3 contains 14 residues. The ends were cut back, 1 base at V and 2 bases at J, with 9 bases in the middle. Germline V gene sequence: CDR1 SGHRS, CDR2 YFSETQ. The DNA for the CDR3 is TGCGCCAGCAGCTTGCTTGGACAGCAAGAGACCCAGTACTTC. Its translation: CASSLLGQQETQYF.

This clone has only one observation. This rearrangement joins TRBV15 to TRBJ2-7; TRBD1 matches at 8 bases. There are 15 residues in the CDR3. Germline V gives CDR1 LNHNV, CDR2 YYDKDF (reference sequence). V shed 6 bases, J shed 0 bases, and the junction held 7 bases outside the gene matches. DNA for the CDR3: TGTGCCACCAGTTTCCCAGGGGGCGCCTCCTACGAGCAGTACTTC. This gives the protein CATSFPGGASYEQYF.

This sequence joins TRBV6-5 and TRBJ1-2, with D uncertain. Germline CDR1 reads MNHEY; CDR2 reads SVGAGI. CDR3 length equals 14 residues. V dropped 5 bases and J dropped 5 bases, with 15 bases sitting between them. The CDR3 nucleotides are TGTGCCAGCAGTCCCCGTGAGGGTCGGTATGGCTACACCTTC. Its protein is CASSPREGRYGYTF.

This rearrangement joins TRBV5-4 to TRBJ1-1, with D possibly TRBD1 on 5 matching bases. The germline V and J ends were trimmed by 4 bases and 0 bases, with 13 bases remaining between them. Germline values: CDR1 SGHNT, CDR2 YYREEE (reference sequence). The length of the CDR3 is 15 residues. The CDR3 loop is CASSPGQPVNTEAFF. In nucleotides, the CDR3 is TGTGCCAGCAGCCCAGGACAACCCGTGAACACTGAAGCTTTCTTT.

The chain joins TRBV2 to TRBJ1-1; D may be TRBD1 (5 bases). The germline V gene has CDR1 SNHLY and CDR2 FYNNEI. CDR3 length: 14 residues. The V and J ends lost 0 bases and 5 bases respectively, with 10 bases between them. CDR3 sequence reads: CASSEALGGTEAFF. CDR3 bases: TGTGCCAGCAGTGAAGCGCTTGGGGGGACTGAAGCTTTCTTT.

This clone was seen only a few times. DNA of the CDR3: TGTGCCACCCGTCCCCAGGGGGGTAACACTGAAGCTTTCTTT. Translating it yields CATRPQGGNTEAFF. The chain uses TRBV24-1 and TRBJ1-1; 7 bases are shared with TRBD1. J gave up 2 bases and V 9 bases, and 8 bases lay outside the gene matches. The CDR3 length is 14 residues. Germline V CDR1 and CDR2: KGHDR, SFDVKD.

The V and J genes are TRBV4-1 and TRBJ1-4, with D possibly TRBD1 on 5 matching bases. Germline CDR1 and CDR2: MGHRA and YSYEKL. The ends were cut back, 0 bases at V and 7 bases at J, with 15 bases in the middle. CDR3 size: 16 residues. The CDR3 sequence is CASSQDWGGTGEKLFF. CDR3 DNA sequence: TGCGCCAGCAGCCAAGATTGGGGAGGGACGGGTGAAAAACTGTTTTTT.

The rearrangement joins TRBV5-6 to TRBJ2-5, with 8 nucleotides matching TRBD2. V dropped 4 bases and J dropped 1; count of bases not matched to a gene: 6. The CDR3 totals 15 residues. CDR1 is SGHDT, CDR2 YYEEEE, per germline. The CDR3 is CASSPALAGQETQYF. CDR3 DNA sequence: TGTGCCAGCAGCCCAGCCCTAGCGGGCCAAGAGACCCAGTACTTC.

V gene TRBV3-1 (or the pseudogene TRBV3-2) combines with J gene TRBJ1-2; D is ambiguous. CDR3 length: 15 amino acids. CDR1 LGHDT and CDR2 YNNKEL come from the germline V gene (reference sequence). The V and J ends lost 0 bases and 2 bases respectively, with 10 bases between them. In DNA, the CDR3 is TGTGCCAGCAGCCAAGATCGGTCTTGGAACTATGGCTACACCTTC. This translates into CASSQDRSWNYGYTF.

The V gene is TRBV5-1, the J gene TRBJ1-5, with TRBD1 matching over 11 bases. Germline assignment: CDR1 SGHRS and CDR2 YFSETQ. The CDR3 is 19 amino acids. J was trimmed by 5 bases and V by 1 base; bases with no gene match: 14. CDR3 nucleotide sequence: TGCGCCAGCAGCTTGTCTTCCACCTCGGACAGGGGGCAGGATCAGCCCCAGCATTTT. This gives the protein CASSLSSTSDRGQDQPQHF.

The V and J genes are TRBV5-4 and TRBJ1-2; D call uncertain. This CDR3 is 16 amino acids long. CDR1 SGHNT and CDR2 YYREEE come from the germline V gene (reference sequence). V was clipped by 3 bases and J by 1 base, with 16 bases between them. The CDR3 coding sequence is TGTGCCAGCAGCTCAGTAAATACCCGGGGTAACTATGGCTACACCTTC. Translated, it gives CASSSVNTRGNYGYTF.

To note about this clone: The sample contains more than one DNA sequence encoding this CDR3. The J gene is TRBJ1-1, the V gene TRBV9; D not resolved. Trimming removed 2 bases from V and 2 bases from J, with 7 bases in between. The CDR3 runs to 13 residues. CDR1 is SGDLS and CDR2 is YYNGEE in the germline V gene. CDR3 DNA: TGTGCCAGCAGCGTCCTCAGTAACACTGAAGCTTTCTTT. Protein sequence: CASSVLSNTEAFF.